This T cell receptor beta chain appears in the sequencing data of a study of blood T cell repertoires in COVID-19. Study in general: The United States, Italy and Spain supplied acute and convalescent COVID-19 samples. Sources were T cells, B-cell-depleted T cells, or PBMCs; the material itself was cDNA or gDNA.

Original data processing: Amplifying reference gene primers gave estimates of nucleated cell counts. The assay was immunoSEQ multiplex PCR, and TCRdb's table has in-frame clones only and misses some. D and trimming come from the DNA, and the V and J calls and clone size come from that table. The sample records tens of thousands of clones, around 82% being singletons. The ends lost 5 bases at V and 5 bases at J; junction bases unmatched: 2. Per the germline V gene, CDR1 is MNHEY and CDR2 is SVGEGT. This CDR3 contains 14 residues. The rearrangement links TRBV6-2 or TRBV6-3 to TRBJ1-5, with 11 bases that match TRBD1. The sample taken for sequencing was peripheral blood. This TCR came from a man over 45 with active or convalescent COVID-19. The CDR3 loop reads CASSTDRGHQPQHF. The CDR3 nucleotides are TGTGCCAGCAGTACGGACAGGGGGCATCAGCCCCAGCATTTT.